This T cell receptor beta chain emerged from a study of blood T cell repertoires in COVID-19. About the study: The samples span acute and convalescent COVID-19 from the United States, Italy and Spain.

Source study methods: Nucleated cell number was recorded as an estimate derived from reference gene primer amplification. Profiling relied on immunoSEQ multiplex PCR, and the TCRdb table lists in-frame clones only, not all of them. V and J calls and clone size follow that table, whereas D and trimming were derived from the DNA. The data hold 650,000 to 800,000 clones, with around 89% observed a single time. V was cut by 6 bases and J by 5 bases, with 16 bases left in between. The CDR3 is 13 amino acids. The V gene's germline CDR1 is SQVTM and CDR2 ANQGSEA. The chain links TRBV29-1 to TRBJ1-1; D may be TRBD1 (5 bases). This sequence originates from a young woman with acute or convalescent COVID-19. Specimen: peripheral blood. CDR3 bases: TGCAGCGTAGGAGGGGTTCTGAGGACTGAAGCTTTCTTT. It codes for CSVGGVLRTEAFF.